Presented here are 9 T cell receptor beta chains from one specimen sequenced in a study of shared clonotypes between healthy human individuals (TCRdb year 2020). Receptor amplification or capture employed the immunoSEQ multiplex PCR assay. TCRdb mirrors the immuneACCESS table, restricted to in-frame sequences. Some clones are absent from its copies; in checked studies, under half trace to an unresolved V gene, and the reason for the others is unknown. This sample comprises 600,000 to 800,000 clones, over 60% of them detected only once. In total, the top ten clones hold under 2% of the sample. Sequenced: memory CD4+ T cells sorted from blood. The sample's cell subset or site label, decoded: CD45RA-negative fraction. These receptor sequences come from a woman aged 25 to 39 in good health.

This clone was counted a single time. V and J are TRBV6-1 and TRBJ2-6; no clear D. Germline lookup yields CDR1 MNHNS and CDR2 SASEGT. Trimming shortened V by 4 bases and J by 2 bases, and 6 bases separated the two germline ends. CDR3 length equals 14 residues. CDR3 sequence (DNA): TGTGCCAGCAGTGGTCGAACTGGGGCCAACGTCCTGACTTTC. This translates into CASSGRTGANVLTF.

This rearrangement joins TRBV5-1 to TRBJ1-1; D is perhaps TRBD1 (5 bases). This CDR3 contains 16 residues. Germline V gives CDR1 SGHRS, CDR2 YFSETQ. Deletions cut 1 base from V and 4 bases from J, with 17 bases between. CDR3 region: CASSLIPQGGATEAFF. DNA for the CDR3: TGCGCCAGCAGCTTGATTCCGCAGGGTGGGGCCACTGAAGCTTTCTTT.

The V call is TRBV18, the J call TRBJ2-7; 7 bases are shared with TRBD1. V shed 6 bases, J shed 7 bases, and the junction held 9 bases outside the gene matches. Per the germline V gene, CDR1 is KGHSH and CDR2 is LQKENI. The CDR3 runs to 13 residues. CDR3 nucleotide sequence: TGTGCCAGCTCCCTACAGGGGCTCGGGGAGCAGTACTTC. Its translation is CASSLQGLGEQYF.

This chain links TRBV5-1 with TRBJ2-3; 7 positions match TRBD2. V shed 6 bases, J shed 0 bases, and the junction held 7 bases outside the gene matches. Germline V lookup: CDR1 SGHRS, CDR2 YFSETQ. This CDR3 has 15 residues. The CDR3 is CASKGSGTSTDTQYF. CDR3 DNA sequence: TGCGCCAGCAAAGGAAGCGGGACTAGCACAGATACGCAGTATTTT.

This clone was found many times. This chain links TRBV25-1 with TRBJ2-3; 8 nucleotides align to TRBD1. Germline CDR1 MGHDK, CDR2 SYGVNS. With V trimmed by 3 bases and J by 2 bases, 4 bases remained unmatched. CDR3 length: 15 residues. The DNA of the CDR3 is TGTGCCAGCAGTGAGACAGGGGTCCCCACAGATACGCAGTATTTT. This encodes CASSETGVPTDTQYF.

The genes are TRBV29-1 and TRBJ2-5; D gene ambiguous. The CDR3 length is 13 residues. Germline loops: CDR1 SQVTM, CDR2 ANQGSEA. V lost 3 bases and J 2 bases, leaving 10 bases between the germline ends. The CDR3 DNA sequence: TGCAGCGTTGAGGTCAGAGCACAAGAGACCCAGTACTTC. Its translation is CSVEVRAQETQYF.

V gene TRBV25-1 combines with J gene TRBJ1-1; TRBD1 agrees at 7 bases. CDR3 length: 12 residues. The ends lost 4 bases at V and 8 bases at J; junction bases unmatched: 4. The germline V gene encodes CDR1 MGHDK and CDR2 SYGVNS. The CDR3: CASSVTGQEAFF. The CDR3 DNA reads TGTGCCAGCAGTGTTACGGGACAGGAAGCTTTCTTT.

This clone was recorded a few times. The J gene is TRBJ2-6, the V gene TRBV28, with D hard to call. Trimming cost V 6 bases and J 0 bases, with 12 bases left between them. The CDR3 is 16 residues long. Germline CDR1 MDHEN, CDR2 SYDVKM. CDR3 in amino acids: CASSRPGHSGANVLTF. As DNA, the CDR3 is TGTGCCAGCAGCCGTCCTGGGCACTCTGGGGCCAACGTCCTGACTTTC. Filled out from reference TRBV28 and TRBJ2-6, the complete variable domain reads DVKVTQSSRYLVKRTGEKVFLECVQDMDHENMFWYRQDPGLGLRLIYFSYDVKMKEKGDIPEGYSVSREKKERFSLILESASTNQTSMYLCASSRPGHSGANVLTFGAGSRLTVL.

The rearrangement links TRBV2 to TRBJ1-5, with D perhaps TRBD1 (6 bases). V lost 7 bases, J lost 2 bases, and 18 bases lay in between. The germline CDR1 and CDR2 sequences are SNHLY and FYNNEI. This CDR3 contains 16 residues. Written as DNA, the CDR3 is TGTGCCAGCAAGGGGGGTATCGGGGGTGGCAATCAGCCCCAGCATTTT. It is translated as CASKGGIGGGNQPQHF.